This is a list of T cell receptor beta chains from one sample in a study of blood T cell repertoires in COVID-19. The method was immunoSEQ multiplex PCR; TCRdb's version includes in-frame clones alone and lacks a portion of them. The sample carries fewer than 300,000 clones, approximately 89% recorded once. Material for sequencing was peripheral blood. The receptor source for this set is a man aged 35 to 55 who had recovered from COVID-19. The CDR3 runs from the conserved cysteine through the conserved F or W. Each record gives: V gene, D gene, clone size, J gene, CDR3 DNA, CDR3 protein. The D gene is left open where the match is weak. Some rows have no size entry. The others give once, few or many, or a class for an expanded clone.

TRBV5-4	-	-	TRBJ2-1	TGTGCCAGCAGCTTGCTAGCGCAACCCTACAATGAGCAGTTCTTC	CASSLLAQPYNEQFF
TRBV7-2	TRBD1	few	TRBJ2-3	TGTGCCAGCAGCTTAAGTAGGGGGCCCCTCACAGATACGCAGTATTTT	CASSLSRGPLTDTQYF
TRBV18	-	few	TRBJ1-6	TGTGCCAGCTCACCACCCTATGACAGGAGCCAAACACAATATAATTCACCCCTCCACTTT	CASSPPYDRSQTQYNSPLHF
TRBV29-1	-	-	TRBJ1-4	TGCAGCGTCCCGATCGGGGTCGGACTGTTTTTT	CSVPIGVGLFF
TRBV10-2	-	few	TRBJ1-2	TGCGCCAGCAGTGAGTCGAACGGCCCTCCCAGGGGTGGCTACACCTTC	CASSESNGPPRGGYTF
TRBV7-8	-	-	TRBJ2-1	TGTGCCAGCAGCTTCGCCCTCGCATGGGGCCTGAGTGTTCCTGAGCAGTTCTTC	CASSFALAWGLSVPEQFF
TRBV6-5	-	-	TRBJ1-6	TGTGCCAGCAGTTCTACGTCGGAGGGGAGTTCACCCCTCCACTTT	CASSSTSEGSSPLHF
TRBV6-6	-	few	TRBJ1-1	TGTGCCAGCAGTTACAACGGGGGGAACACTGAAGCTTTCTTT	CASSYNGGNTEAFF
TRBV6-5	-	-	TRBJ2-7	TGTGCCAGCAGTTACTCGGGCCACGAGCAGTACTTC	CASSYSGHEQYF
TRBV9	-	-	TRBJ2-3	TGTGCCAGCAGCGTACGGGGAGAATACGTAGATACGCAGTATTTT	CASSVRGEYVDTQYF
TRBV9	TRBD1	-	TRBJ1-6	TGTGCCAGCAGCGTATCAGGGGGCAATTCACCCCTCCACTTT	CASSVSGGNSPLHF
TRBV25-1	TRBD2	-	TRBJ2-2	TGTGCCAGCATGGCAGCGGGAGGGCCGGGCGGGGAGCTGTTTTTT	CASMAAGGPGGELFF
TRBV2	-	-	TRBJ1-2	TGTGCCAGTACAGAGGGAGGGTTGGGCTACACCTTC	CASTEGGLGYTF
TRBV3-1/TRBV3-2	TRBD2	-	TRBJ2-1	TGTGCCAGCAGCTCAGAGGGAGGTAGCGGGAGACCCTACAATGAGCAGTTCTTC	CASSSEGGSGRPYNEQFF
TRBV5-1	TRBD2	-	TRBJ2-1	TGCGCCAGCAGCTTGGATCCTAGCGGGAGGAGGGATGAGCAGTTCTTC	CASSLDPSGRRDEQFF
TRBV6-2/TRBV6-3	TRBD2	-	TRBJ2-5	TGTGCCAGCAGTCGCAGTGCGGGGGGGAAAGAGACCCAGTACTTC	CASSRSAGGKETQYF
TRBV3-1/TRBV3-2	TRBD1	-	TRBJ2-7	TGTGCCAGCAGCCAAGCGGGGACAGGTCCCCTCCTAACCGTTCAGTACTTC	CASSQAGTGPLLTVQYF
TRBV5-5	TRBD1	few	TRBJ1-6	TGTGCCAGCAGCTTATACGTCCATGGGACAGGGGGGATTTCACCCCTCCACTTT	CASSLYVHGTGGISPLHF
TRBV5-3	-	-	TRBJ2-2	TGTGCCAGATCGTCCGGGGAGCTGTTTTTT	CARSSGELFF
TRBV4-1	-	-	TRBJ2-7	TGCGCCAGCAGCCAAGTGAAGAGTTTCTACGAGCAGTACTTC	CASSQVKSFYEQYF
TRBV10-3	-	-	TRBJ1-1	TGTGCCATCCGTCTAAGTGGCCGGAGGAACACTGAAGCTTTCTTT	CAIRLSGRRNTEAFF